The 16 T cell receptor beta chains below all came from one sample that was sequenced in a study of blood T cell repertoires in COVID-19. Measured with immunoSEQ multiplex PCR; TCRdb has only the in-frame clones, and not every one. The sample has about 44,000 clones, more than 70% seen once. The sequenced sample consisted of peripheral blood. The source is a woman aged 65 to 85 with acute or convalescent COVID-19.

The chain employs TRBV5-1 and TRBJ2-1, with 16 bases lining up with TRBD2. The CDR3 runs to 14 residues. The junction had 8 bases not matched to a gene; V was cut back by 5 bases and J by 15 bases. Germline CDR1 is SGHRS and CDR2 is YFSETQ. In DNA, the CDR3 is TGCGCCAGCAGTGACGGGACTAGCGGGAGGGCCGGGTTCTTC. Encoded protein: CASSDGTSGRAGFF.

V and J are TRBV12-3 or TRBV12-4 and TRBJ2-1; 7 bases line up with TRBD2. The CDR3 runs to 13 residues. With V trimmed by 5 bases and J by 9 bases, 7 bases remained unmatched. In DNA form, the CDR3 reads TGTGCCAGCAGTCCTACTAGCGTAGGTGAGCAGTTCTTC. It codes for CASSPTSVGEQFF.

The chain links TRBV10-3 to TRBJ2-7, with 8 bases that match TRBD1. The junction had 5 bases not matched to a gene; V was cut back by 7 bases and J by 6 bases. The CDR3 covers 12 residues. Per germline, CDR1 ENHRY and CDR2 SYGVKD. As DNA, the CDR3 is TGTGCCATCACTGCAGGGGGCCGCGAGCAGTACTTC. Its protein is CAITAGGREQYF.

The genes are TRBV19 and TRBJ1-5; D not resolved. CDR1 and CDR2 from the germline V gene are LNHDA and SQIVND (reference sequence). The CDR3 is made up of 14 amino acids. V lost 3 bases to trimming and J lost 3 bases, with 9 bases between them. CDR3 in amino acids: CASSIPDFNQPQHF. The CDR3 bases are TGTGCCAGTAGTATCCCCGACTTCAATCAGCCCCAGCATTTT.

This sequence joins TRBV10-3 and TRBJ2-1; D may be TRBD2 (6 bases). V lost 3 bases, J lost 8 bases, and 11 bases lay in between. This CDR3 has 13 residues. Germline loops: CDR1 ENHRY, CDR2 SYGVKD. CDR3 sequence: CAISDPGLHEQFF. The DNA of the CDR3 is TGTGCCATCAGTGACCCGGGACTCCATGAGCAGTTCTTC.

The table lists this clone with a count of one. The chain couples TRBV30 to TRBJ2-1; 13 bases are a match to TRBD2. Germline-derived CDR1 and CDR2 are GTSNPN and SVGIG (reference sequence). V shed 2 bases, J shed 0 bases, and the junction held 7 bases outside the gene matches. CDR3 length equals 18 residues. CDR3 nucleotide sequence: TGTGCCTGGAGTATTTGGACTAGCGGGAGTCGCTCCTACAATGAGCAGTTCTTC. Protein: CAWSIWTSGSRSYNEQFF.

The V call is TRBV28, the J call TRBJ1-2; 8 bases fit TRBD1. The germline V gene encodes CDR1 MDHEN and CDR2 SYDVKM. This CDR3 is 13 amino acids long. Losses at the gene ends were 5 bases for V and 4 bases for J; bases not matched to a gene: 3. The CDR3: CASSPTGGYGYTF. The CDR3 nucleotides are TGTGCCAGCAGTCCCACAGGGGGCTATGGCTACACCTTC.

This clone has just one count. The rearrangement links TRBV29-1 to TRBJ2-1, with 7 bases that match TRBD2. Trimming took 6 bases from V and 6 from J; bases not matched to a gene: 8. Germline V gene data show CDR1 as SQVTM and CDR2 as ANQGSEA. The CDR3 sequence is 13 residues long. The CDR3 DNA reads as TGCAGCGTCATTTCCGGGACTATCAATGAGCAGTTCTTC. Translation gives CSVISGTINEQFF.

V is TRBV6-5 and J is TRBJ1-1; 7 nucleotides agree with TRBD1. In germline, CDR1 is MNHEY, CDR2 SVGAGI. J gave up 3 bases and V 4 bases, and 5 bases lay outside the gene matches. The CDR3 is 14 residues long. CDR3 protein: CASSSGGGDTEAFF. The CDR3 DNA reads as TGTGCCAGCAGTTCAGGGGGAGGTGACACTGAAGCTTTCTTT.

V and J are TRBV6-5 and TRBJ2-6; D is unclear. The CDR3 consists of 14 residues. Trimming pared 2 bases from V and 2 bases from J, leaving 4 bases between. CDR1 and CDR2 (germline): MNHEY, SVGAGI. The CDR3 sequence: CASSYVTGANVLTF. The CDR3 DNA follows: TGTGCCAGCAGTTACGTTACTGGGGCCAACGTCCTGACTTTC.

V usage is TRBV11-1 and J usage is TRBJ2-5, with D possibly matching TRBD1 (5 bases). Per the germline V gene, CDR1 is SGHAT and CDR2 is FQDESV (reference sequence). The CDR3 runs to 15 residues. V lost 1 base, J lost 6 bases, and 15 bases lay in between. The CDR3 region is CASSLEDKGSKTQYF. CDR3 in DNA: TGTGCCAGCAGCTTAGAGGACAAGGGGTCTAAGACCCAGTACTTC. Using reference TRBV11-1 and TRBJ2-5 for the parts outside the CDR3, the full variable domain is EAEVAQSPRYKITEKSQAVAFWCDPISGHATLYWYRQILGQGPELLVQFQDESVVDDSQLPKDRFSAERLKGVDSTLKIQPAELGDSAMYLCASSLEDKGSKTQYFGPGTRLLVL.

The chain links TRBV11-2 to TRBJ2-5, with 8 bases aligning to TRBD1. V gave up 5 bases and J gave up 2 bases; unmatched junction bases: 10. CDR3 length: 16 amino acids. Germline CDR1 and CDR2: SGHAT and FQNNGV. The CDR3 sequence: CASSQLWTGRQETQYF. CDR3 coding DNA: TGTGCCAGCAGCCAACTGTGGACAGGGCGGCAAGAGACCCAGTACTTC.

The chain couples TRBV27 to TRBJ2-3; tentative D call: TRBD1 (5 bases). This CDR3 is 17 amino acids long. CDR1 is MNHEY, CDR2 SMNVEV, per germline (reference sequence). The V and J ends lost 0 bases and 0 bases respectively, with 13 bases between them. In nucleotides, the CDR3 is TGTGCCAGCAGTTTATCAGGGGCCGCCTCTAGCACAGATACGCAGTATTTT. It specifies CASSLSGAASSTDTQYF.

The CDR3 DNA reads TGTGCCAGCAGCTTAGGGCCCGGGGAGCTGTTTTTT. Protein sequence: CASSLGPGELFF. The chain employs TRBV7-3 and TRBJ2-2, with D unresolved. V lost 2 bases and J 6 bases, leaving 4 bases between the germline ends. The germline V gene encodes CDR1 SGHTA and CDR2 FQGTGA. This CDR3 has 12 residues.

This chain connects TRBV4-2 to TRBJ2-1, with TRBD2 matching 7 bases. Trimming removed 1 base from V and 8 bases from J; junction bases left unmatched: 14. The CDR3 is made up of 17 amino acids. The germline CDR1 and CDR2 sequences are LGHNA and YNFKEQ. For the CDR3, the DNA is TGTGCCAGCAGCCAAGTAATCTCGGGGAGGGCGTTCGATGAGCAGTTCTTC. Translating it yields CASSQVISGRAFDEQFF.

To note about this clone: Mismatch with germline at one junction end may stem from a read error. The chain combines TRBV5-4 with TRBJ2-1; D is uncertain. The CDR3 spans 14 residues. The germline V gene encodes CDR1 SGHNT and CDR2 YYREEE (reference sequence). CDR3 sequence (DNA): TGTGCCAGCAGCTCTCTTTCCTCCTCCAATGAGCAGTTCTTC. This sequence encodes CASSSLSSSNEQFF.